Presented here are 18 T cell receptor beta chains from one specimen sequenced in a study of CD8+CD57+ T cells in acquired aplastic anemia. Genomic DNA served as template for TCR beta VDJ and CDR3 profiling. TCRdb re-derived calls from the reads in MiXCR, one entry per CDR3 protein. The data hold over 150,000 distinct CDR3 sequences, with approximately 52% observed a single time. Input material: sorted CD4+, CD8+, or CD8+CD57+ T cells (not recorded which) from PBMCs. Every receptor here comes from a human donor in good health, serving as a control.

This clonotype appeared many times. A much larger clone lies a single base off, so this may be a read error. J is TRBJ2-5 and V is TRBV3-1, with 7 bases that match TRBD1. The CDR3 is 13 amino acids. Trimming cost V 6 bases and J 1 base; bases outside gene matches: 2. Germline assignment: CDR1 LGHDT and CDR2 YNNKEL (reference sequence). In DNA, the CDR3 is TGTGCCAGCAGGGGGGACAGCCAAGAGACCCAGTACTTC. As protein: CASRGDSQETQYF.

The rearrangement links TRBV10-1 to TRBJ2-7, with 8 bases that match TRBD2. Per germline, CDR1 WNHNN and CDR2 SYGVQD (reference sequence). The trim removed 5 bases at V and 3 bases at J, leaving 6 bases unmatched. The length of the CDR3 is 14 residues. Here the CDR3 reads CASSYSGENYEQYF. The CDR3 DNA reads TGCGCCAGCAGTTATAGCGGGGAAAACTACGAGCAGTACTTC.

Details on this clonotype: The conserved closing phenylalanine or tryptophan is absent in this CDR3, likely reflecting a read error. The V call is TRBV7-2, the J call TRBJ2-7; 7 bases align to TRBD1. There are 12 residues in the CDR3. The ends lost 3 bases at V and 4 bases at J; junction bases unmatched: 0. Germline lookup yields CDR1 SGHTA and CDR2 FQGNSA. CDR3 sequence (DNA): TGTGCCAGCAGCTTGACAGGGTACGAGCAGTACATC. It specifies CASSLTGYEQYI.

This clonotype occurred many times. The chain recombines TRBV19 with TRBJ1-2; a possible D gene is TRBD1 (6 bases). The CDR3 contains 14 residues. The V end lost 6 bases, the J end lost 2 bases, and 13 bases lay between the germline ends. From germline, CDR1 is LNHDA and CDR2 SQIVND (reference sequence). The CDR3 region has the DNA TGTGCCAGTAGACCTCCCGGACAGAACTATGGCTACACCTTC. Its translation is CASRPPGQNYGYTF.

The sample holds many counts of this clonotype. V is TRBV4-3 and J is TRBJ2-1, with D perhaps assigned TRBD1 or TRBD2 (5 bases each). In germline, CDR1 is LGHNA, CDR2 YSLEER. V lost 2 bases, J lost 4 bases, and 12 bases lay in between. The CDR3 sequence is 15 residues long. The CDR3 DNA follows: TGCGCCAGCAGCCAAAGGCAGGGACGGTACAATGAGCAGTTCTTC. This encodes CASSQRQGRYNEQFF.

The V gene is TRBV24-1, the J gene TRBJ1-2, with 12 bases fitting TRBD1. CDR1 is KGHDR and CDR2 is SFDVKD in the germline V gene. The CDR3 contains 13 residues. The V gene end was trimmed by 9 bases and the J gene end by 8 bases; junction bases not matched to a gene: 6. CDR3 nucleotides: TGTGCCACCCGGGGGACAGGGGGCGGCGGCTACACCTTC. Translation: CATRGTGGGGYTF.

V gene TRBV20-1 combines with J gene TRBJ1-3; possible D gene TRBD1, 6 bases. The V and J ends lost 4 bases and 2 bases respectively, with 12 bases between them. CDR1 is DFQATT, CDR2 SNEGSKA, per germline (reference sequence). The CDR3 spans 14 residues. The CDR3 protein is CSATTGDTGNTIYF. Written as DNA, the CDR3 is TGCAGTGCTACCACCGGGGACACTGGAAACACCATATATTTT.

This clonotype was found a few times. V gene TRBV29-1 combines with J gene TRBJ1-6; a possible D gene is TRBD1 (6 bases). There are 13 residues in the CDR3. Trimming stripped 6 bases from V and 8 bases from J, with 14 bases between. The germline CDR1 and CDR2 sequences are SQVTM and ANQGSEA. The CDR3 bases are TGCAGCGTAGCACAGGGAAGGGATTCACCCCTCCACTTT. It specifies CSVAQGRDSPLHF.

V is TRBV19 and J is TRBJ1-5, with 10 bases identical to TRBD1. The CDR3 extends over 18 amino acids. The germline CDR1 and CDR2 sequences are LNHDA and SQIVND (reference sequence). Germline trimming cut 3 bases from V and 6 bases from J; bases unmatched to any gene: 14. The CDR3 nucleotides read TGTGCCAGTAGTATCGGGGAGGGGACAGGGGAGCGCAGTCAGCCCCAGCATTTT. It encodes CASSIGEGTGERSQPQHF. Drawing the rest from reference TRBV19 and TRBJ1-5, the complete variable domain is DGGITQSPKYLFRKEGQNVTLSCEQNLNHDAMYWYRQDPGQGLRLIYYSQIVNDFQKGDIAEGYSVSREKKESFPLTVTSAQKNPTAFYLCASSIGEGTGERSQPQHFGDGTRLSIL.

The chain employs TRBV25-1 and TRBJ1-1; D is uncertain. Germline V CDR1 and CDR2: MGHDK, SYGVNS. The V end was cut by 0 bases, the J end by 1 base, with 3 bases between. The CDR3 is 13 residues long. The CDR3 DNA sequence: TGTGCCAGCAGTGAATACGGGAACACTGAAGCTTTCTTT. It translates to CASSEYGNTEAFF.

The chain links TRBV7-9 to TRBJ1-1; possibly TRBD1 for D (5 bases). V dropped 0 bases and J dropped 1 base, with 9 bases sitting between them. The CDR3 is 15 amino acids. In germline, CDR1 is SEHNR, CDR2 FQNEAQ (reference sequence). Written as DNA, the CDR3 is TGTGCCAGCAGCTTAGCGAACAGGCAGAACACTGAAGCTTTCTTT. It translates to CASSLANRQNTEAFF.

As concerns this clonotype: The junction and the germline gene differ at one end; a read error may be behind it. The chain links TRBV7-2 to TRBJ1-5; D is unclear. Germline-derived CDR1 and CDR2 are SGHTA and FQGNSA. CDR3 length: 18 amino acids. The CDR3 DNA reads TGTGCCAGCAGCCACGCCCTACTAGCGGGGAGTGACAATGAGCCCCAGCATTTT. Its translation: CASSHALLAGSDNEPQHF.

This chain links TRBV24-1 with TRBJ2-7; 10 bases are a match to TRBD1. With 2 bases clipped from V and 0 bases from J, the junction kept 6 bases outside the gene matches. Per the germline V gene, CDR1 is KGHDR and CDR2 is SFDVKD. CDR3 length: 17 amino acids. The chain's CDR3 is CATSDWAGTGVSYEQYF. DNA for the CDR3: TGTGCCACCAGTGATTGGGCCGGGACAGGGGTCTCCTACGAGCAGTACTTC.

This clonotype was counted many times. The chain uses TRBV9 and TRBJ2-1; 11 nucleotides agree with TRBD2. The germline V gene encodes CDR1 SGDLS and CDR2 YYNGEE. V shed 2 bases and J 4 bases; nucleotides not matched to a gene: 14. The CDR3 totals 19 residues. The CDR3 reads CASSVSGGAWTEPYNEQFF. The CDR3 nucleotides are TGTGCCAGCAGCGTTAGCGGGGGGGCCTGGACCGAACCGTACAATGAGCAGTTCTTC.

The chain combines TRBV6-4 with TRBJ1-2, with D perhaps matching TRBD1 (6 bases). The germline V and J ends were trimmed by 6 bases and 0 bases, with 8 bases remaining between them. The CDR3 loop spans 13 amino acids. The germline gives CDR1 MRHNA, CDR2 SNTAGT. CDR3 nucleotides: TGTGCCAGCAGCAAGGGGGCTAACTATGGCTACACCTTC. It yields the protein CASSKGANYGYTF.

This clonotype was observed a few times. The chain carries TRBV7-2 and TRBJ1-2; no definite D call. The germline V gene has CDR1 SGHTA and CDR2 FQGNSA. The CDR3 is made up of 12 amino acids. The V end was cut by 2 bases, the J end by 4 bases, with 5 bases between. CDR3 sequence reads: CASSLSFYGYTF. The CDR3 nucleotides are TGTGCCAGCAGCTTATCCTTCTATGGCTACACCTTC.

This clonotype was picked up many times. This chain joins TRBV7-2 and TRBJ1-1; no reliable D call. Germline V gene lookup returns CDR1 SGHTA and CDR2 FQGNSA. V lost 3 bases to trimming and J lost 0 bases, with 8 bases between them. This CDR3 comprises 14 residues. The CDR3 nucleotides are TGTGCCAGCAGCTTTTACCTCATGAACACTGAAGCTTTCTTT. As protein: CASSFYLMNTEAFF. The full variable domain, with the rest looked up from reference TRBV7-2 and TRBJ1-1, is GAGVSQSPSNKVTEKGKDVELRCDPISGHTALYWYRQSLGQGLEFLIYFQGNSAPDKSGLPSDRFSAERTGGSVSTLTIQRTQQEDSAVYLCASSFYLMNTEAFFGQGTRLTVV.

The table lists this clonotype with many counts. The chain recombines TRBV5-1 with TRBJ2-1, with 11 nucleotides matching TRBD1. The V segment lost 4 bases and the J segment 6 bases; nucleotides outside the gene matches: 6. Germline V gene lookup returns CDR1 SGHRS and CDR2 YFSETQ. The CDR3 totals 15 residues. The CDR3 here is CASSAAGTGGNEQFF. CDR3 nucleotide sequence: TGCGCCAGCAGCGCAGCCGGGACAGGGGGCAATGAGCAGTTCTTC.